Included here is one T cell receptor beta chain sequence, with context. This entry belongs to a study of CXCR4 blockade with PD-1 therapy in pancreatic cancer. Assay: immunoSEQ multiplex PCR; the TCRdb copy retains only in-frame clones and omits some. The sample holds about 15,000 clones; about 72% are singletons and the top ten take about 5.5%. This clonotype was obtained from a human donor with pancreatic ductal adenocarcinoma. Source material: tumor tissue.

The CDR3, as DNA: TGTGCCTCGGACAGGTACCAAGAGACCCAGTACTTC. Its translation: CASDRYQETQYF. The genes are TRBV30 and TRBJ2-5; 7 bases fit TRBD1. Germline values: CDR1 GTSNPN, CDR2 SVGIG (reference sequence). There are 12 residues in the CDR3. The V gene end was trimmed by 7 bases and the J gene end by 0 bases; junction bases not matched to a gene: 2.